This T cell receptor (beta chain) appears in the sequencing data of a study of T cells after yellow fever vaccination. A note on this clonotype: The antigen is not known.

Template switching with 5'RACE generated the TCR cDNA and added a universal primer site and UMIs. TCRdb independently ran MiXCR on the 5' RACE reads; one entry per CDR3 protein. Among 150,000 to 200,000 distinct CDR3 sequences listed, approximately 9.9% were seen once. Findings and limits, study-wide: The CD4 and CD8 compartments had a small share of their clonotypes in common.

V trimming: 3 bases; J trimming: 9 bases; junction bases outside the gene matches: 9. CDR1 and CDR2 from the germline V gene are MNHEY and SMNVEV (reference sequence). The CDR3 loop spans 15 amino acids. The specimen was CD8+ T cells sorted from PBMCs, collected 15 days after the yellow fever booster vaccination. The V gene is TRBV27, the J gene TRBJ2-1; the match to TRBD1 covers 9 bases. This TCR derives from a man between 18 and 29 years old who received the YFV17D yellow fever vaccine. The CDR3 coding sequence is TGTGCCAGCAGTTTGGGACAGGGATATTTTGGTGAGCAGTTCTTC. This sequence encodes CASSLGQGYFGEQFF.